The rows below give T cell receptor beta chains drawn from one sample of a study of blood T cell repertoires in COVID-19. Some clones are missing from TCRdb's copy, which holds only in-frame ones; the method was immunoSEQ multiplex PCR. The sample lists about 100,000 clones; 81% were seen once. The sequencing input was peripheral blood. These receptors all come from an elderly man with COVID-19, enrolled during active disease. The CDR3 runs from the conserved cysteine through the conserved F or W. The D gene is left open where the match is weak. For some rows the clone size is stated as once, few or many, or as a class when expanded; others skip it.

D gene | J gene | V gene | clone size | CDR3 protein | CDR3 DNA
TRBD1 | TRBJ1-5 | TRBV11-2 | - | CASSTTGGHQPQHF | TGTGCCAGCAGCACAACAGGGGGTCATCAGCCCCAGCATTTT
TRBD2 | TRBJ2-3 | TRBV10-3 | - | CAIHGGEADTQYF | TGTGCCATTCATGGGGGGGAGGCAGATACGCAGTATTTT
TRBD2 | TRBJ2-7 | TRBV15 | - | CATSRDGGGRRAEQYF | TGTGCCACCAGCAGAGATGGAGGCGGGAGGAGGGCCGAGCAGTACTTC
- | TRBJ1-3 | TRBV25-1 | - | CASSRMGRESGNTIYF | TGTGCCAGCAGTCGAATGGGCAGGGAAAGCGGAAACACCATATATTTT
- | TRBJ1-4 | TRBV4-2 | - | CASSQIREKLFF | TGTGCCAGCAGCCAAATTCGGGAAAAACTGTTTTTT
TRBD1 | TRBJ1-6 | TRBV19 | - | CASRPTDRGDNSPLHF | TGTGCCAGTAGGCCGACCGACAGGGGCGATAATTCACCCCTCCACTTT
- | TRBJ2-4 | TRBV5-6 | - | CASSLYSGGAKNIQYF | TGTGCCAGCAGCTTATATAGCGGTGGCGCCAAAAACATTCAGTACTTC
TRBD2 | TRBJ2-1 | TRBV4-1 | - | CASSQAAGLAGGSRGNEQFF | TGCGCCAGCAGCCAAGCCGCGGGACTAGCGGGAGGGTCTCGGGGGAATGAGCAGTTCTTC
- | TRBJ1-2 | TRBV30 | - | CAWSVRGVNYGYTF | TGTGCCTGGAGTGTTCGGGGGGTAAACTATGGCTACACCTTC
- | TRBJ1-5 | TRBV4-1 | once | CASSQGRRMEYTQHF | TGCGCCAGCAGCCAAGGTAGGAGGATGGAGTACACCCAGCATTTT
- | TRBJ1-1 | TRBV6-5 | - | CASRRIYRDTEAFF | TGTGCCAGCAGGCGAATTTACAGGGACACTGAAGCTTTCTTT
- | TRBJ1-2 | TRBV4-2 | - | CASSQSPSTWSGYTF | TGTGCCAGCAGCCAAAGTCCTTCTACCTGGAGTGGCTACACCTTC
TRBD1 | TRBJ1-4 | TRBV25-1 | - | CASSDPQGAGEKLFF | TGTGCCAGCAGTGACCCCCAGGGGGCGGGTGAAAAACTGTTTTTT
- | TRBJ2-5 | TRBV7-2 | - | CASSLGGGLETQYF | TGTGCCAGCAGCTTAGGAGGGGGTTTGGAGACCCAGTACTTC
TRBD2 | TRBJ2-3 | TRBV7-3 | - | CASSSLGGGVSTDTQYF | TGTGCCAGCAGCTCCCTGGGCGGGGGGGTCTCCACAGATACGCAGTATTTT
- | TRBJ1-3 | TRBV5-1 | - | CASSLRQGGNTIYF | TGCGCCAGCAGCTTGCGTCAGGGGGGAAACACCATATATTTT
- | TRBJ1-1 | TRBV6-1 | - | CASSELMAFF | TGTGCCAGCAGTGAATTAATGGCTTTCTTT
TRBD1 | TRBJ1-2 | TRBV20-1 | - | CSASTGDAEGYTF | TGCAGTGCTAGTACAGGGGATGCGGAAGGCTACACCTTC
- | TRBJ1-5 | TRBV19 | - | CASSLNSNQPQHF | TGTGCCAGTAGTTTAAATAGCAATCAGCCCCAGCATTTT
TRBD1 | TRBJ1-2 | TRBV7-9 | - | CASSQAGQGVNGYTF | TGTGCCAGCAGCCAAGCGGGACAGGGTGTCAATGGCTACACCTTC
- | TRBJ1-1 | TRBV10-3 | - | CANQDGMNTEAFF | TGTGCCAACCAGGACGGGATGAACACTGAAGCTTTCTTT
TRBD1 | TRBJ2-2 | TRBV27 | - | CATKQRTGGFGELFF | TGTGCCACCAAACAACGGACAGGGGGCTTCGGGGAGCTGTTTTTT
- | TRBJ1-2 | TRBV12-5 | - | CASGLVGLTHSTNYGYTF | TGTGCTAGTGGTTTGGTGGGACTTACTCATTCCACTAACTATGGCTACACCTTC
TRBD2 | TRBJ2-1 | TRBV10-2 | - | CASWGLAGGEYNEQFF | TGCGCCAGCTGGGGACTAGCGGGAGGGGAATACAATGAGCAGTTCTTC